This T cell receptor beta chain derives from a study of blood T cell repertoires in COVID-19. Study information: Collection of acute and convalescent COVID-19 samples took place in the United States, Italy and Spain.

With 5 bases removed from V and 0 bases from J, the gap between germline ends came to 16 bases. The CDR3 has 16 residues. Per germline, CDR1 ENHRY and CDR2 SYGVKD. Per the original data handling: Estimation of nucleated cell counts was performed using reference gene primer amplification. Only in-frame clones appear in the TCRdb table, and some are missing; sequencing was by immunoSEQ multiplex PCR. Clone size and the V and J calls come from that table; the DNA yielded D and trimming. The sample holds more than 120,000 clones, approximately 88% seen once. The clonotype comes from a human donor in a cohort sampled during active COVID-19. This chain joins TRBV10-3 and TRBJ1-1; perhaps TRBD1 as D (5 bases). The sequencing input was peripheral blood. The CDR3 protein is CAISRRTEGMNTEAFF. The DNA of the CDR3 is TGTGCCATCAGTCGGAGGACGGAGGGGATGAACACTGAAGCTTTCTTT.